This T cell receptor (beta chain) was identified during a study of blood T cells in healthy people across ages. Background on the study: The capture of about one barcoded beta molecule per two T cells was achieved by template switching. Broader study findings: Naive T cell percentage and TCR beta diversity correlated strongly. Diversity estimates drawn from one million T cells were deemed underestimates.

On this clonotype itself: What it recognizes is unknown.

The use of a sample-barcoded 5' primer and a J-beta primer mix characterized a second PCR of roughly 7 to 11 cycles. TCRdb re-called the 5' RACE reads through MiXCR, storing one row per CDR3 protein. The data show 1.2 million to 1.5 million distinct CDR3 sequences, 59% seen once. CDR1 is SQVTM, CDR2 ANQGSEA, per germline. The CDR3 is made up of 16 amino acids. V shed 1 base and J shed 0 bases, with 15 bases lying between them. The extraction recovered at least 5 micrograms of total RNA per sample. The TCR was taken from a man between 18 and 35 years old in good health. The source material was blood. The rearrangement links TRBV29-1 to TRBJ1-2, with a tentative D call TRBD1 (6 bases). CDR3: CSVEGQGRISNYGYTF. As DNA, the CDR3 is TGCAGCGTTGAAGGCCAGGGGCGGATTTCTAACTATGGCTACACCTTC. Supplemented by reference TRBV29-1 and TRBJ1-2, the full variable domain reads SAVISQKPSRDICQRGTSLTIQCQVDSQVTMMFWYRQQPGQSLTLIATANQGSEATYESGFVIDKFPISRPNLTFSTLTVSNMSPEDSSIYLCSVEGQGRISNYGYTFGSGTRLTVV.